This T cell receptor beta chain appears in the sequencing data of a study of T cell changes during pregnancy in multiple sclerosis. Using immunoSEQ multiplex PCR, the repertoire was profiled, and TCRdb retains in-frame clones only, with some absent. Of 45,000 or so clones in the sample, approximately 90% were seen once. CDR3 length: 15 amino acids. V gave up 4 bases and J gave up 5 bases; unmatched junction bases: 7. Germline CDR1 SGHVS, CDR2 FNYEAQ. The receptor was isolated from a female donor in good health, enrolled as a control in a pregnancy study. This sample comprised CD8+ T cells from peripheral blood mononuclear cells, obtained after pregnancy. The gene calls are TRBV7-6 and TRBJ2-1, with 8 positions matching TRBD2. CDR3: CASSSRRGVNNEQFF. The DNA for the CDR3 is TGTGCCAGCAGCTCCCGGCGGGGGGTAAACAATGAGCAGTTCTTC.